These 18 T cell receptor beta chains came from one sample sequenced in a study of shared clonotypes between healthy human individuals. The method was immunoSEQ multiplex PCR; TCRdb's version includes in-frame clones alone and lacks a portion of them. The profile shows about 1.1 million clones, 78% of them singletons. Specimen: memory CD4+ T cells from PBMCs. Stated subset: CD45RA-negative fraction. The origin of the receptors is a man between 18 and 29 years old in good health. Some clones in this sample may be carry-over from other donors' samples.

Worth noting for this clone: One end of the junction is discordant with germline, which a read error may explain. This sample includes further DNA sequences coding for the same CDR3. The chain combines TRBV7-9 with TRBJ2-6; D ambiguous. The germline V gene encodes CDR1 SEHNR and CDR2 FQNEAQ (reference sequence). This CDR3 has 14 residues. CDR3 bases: TGTGCCAGCAGTTTAGGAGCTGGGGCCAACGTCCTGACTTTC. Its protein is CASSLGAGANVLTF.

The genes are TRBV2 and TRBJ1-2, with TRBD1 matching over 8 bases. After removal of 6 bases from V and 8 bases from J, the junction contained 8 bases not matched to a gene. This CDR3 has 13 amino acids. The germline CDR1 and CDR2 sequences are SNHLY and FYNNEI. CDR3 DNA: TGTGCCAGCAGCGAGGACAGGGCGATAGGCTACACCTTC. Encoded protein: CASSEDRAIGYTF.

CDR3 protein: CSGTGFNTEAFF. The CDR3 DNA follows: TGCAGCGGGACGGGGTTCAACACTGAAGCTTTCTTT. The chain employs TRBV29-1 and TRBJ1-1; D gene uncertain. The germline CDR1 and CDR2 sequences are SQVTM and ANQGSEA. V was clipped by 7 bases and J by 2 bases, with 11 bases between them. The CDR3 is 12 residues long.

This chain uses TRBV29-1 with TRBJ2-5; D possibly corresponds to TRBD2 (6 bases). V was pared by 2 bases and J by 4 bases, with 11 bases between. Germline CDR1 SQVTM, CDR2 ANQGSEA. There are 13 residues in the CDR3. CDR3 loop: CSVESTRRETQYF. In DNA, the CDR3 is TGCAGCGTTGAATCGACTAGACGAGAGACCCAGTACTTC. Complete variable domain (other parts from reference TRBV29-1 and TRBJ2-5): SAVISQKPSRDICQRGTSLTIQCQVDSQVTMMFWYRQQPGQSLTLIATANQGSEATYESGFVIDKFPISRPNLTFSTLTVSNMSPEDSSIYLCSVESTRRETQYFGPGTRLLVL.

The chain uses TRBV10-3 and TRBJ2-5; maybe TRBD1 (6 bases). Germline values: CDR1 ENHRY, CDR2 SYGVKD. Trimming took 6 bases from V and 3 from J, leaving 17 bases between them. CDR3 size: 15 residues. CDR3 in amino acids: CAISAVQQGKETQYF. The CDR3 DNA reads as TGTGCCATCAGCGCCGTGCAGCAGGGGAAAGAGACCCAGTACTTC.

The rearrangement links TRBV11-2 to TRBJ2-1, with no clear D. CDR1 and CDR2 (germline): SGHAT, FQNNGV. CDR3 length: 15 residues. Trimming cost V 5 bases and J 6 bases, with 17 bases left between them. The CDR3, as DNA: TGTGCCAGCAGCCCTACTTGGGCTGTTTCCAATGAGCAGTTCTTC. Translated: CASSPTWAVSNEQFF. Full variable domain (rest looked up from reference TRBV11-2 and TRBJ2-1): EAGVAQSPRYKIIEKRQSVAFWCNPISGHATLYWYQQILGQGPKLLIQFQNNGVVDDSQLPKDRFSAERLKGVDSTLKIQPAKLEDSAVYLCASSPTWAVSNEQFFGPGTRLTVL.

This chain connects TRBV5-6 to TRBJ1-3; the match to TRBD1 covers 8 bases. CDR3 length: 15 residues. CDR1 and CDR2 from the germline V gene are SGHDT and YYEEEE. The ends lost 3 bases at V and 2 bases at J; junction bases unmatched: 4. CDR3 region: CASSSGTGAGNTIYF. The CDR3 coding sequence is TGTGCCAGCAGCTCCGGGACAGGTGCTGGAAACACCATATATTTT.

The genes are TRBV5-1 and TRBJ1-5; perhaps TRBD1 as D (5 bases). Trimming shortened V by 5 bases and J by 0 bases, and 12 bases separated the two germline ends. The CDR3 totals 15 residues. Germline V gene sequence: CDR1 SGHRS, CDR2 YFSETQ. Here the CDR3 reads CASSRSGNSNQPQHF. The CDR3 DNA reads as TGCGCCAGCAGTCGTTCAGGGAATAGCAATCAGCCCCAGCATTTT.

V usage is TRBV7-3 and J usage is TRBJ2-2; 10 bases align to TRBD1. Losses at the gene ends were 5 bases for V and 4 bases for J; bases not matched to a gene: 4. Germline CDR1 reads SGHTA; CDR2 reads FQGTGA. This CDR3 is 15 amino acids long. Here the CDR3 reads CASSRTGGGTGELFF. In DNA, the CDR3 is TGTGCCAGCAGCAGGACAGGGGGAGGCACCGGGGAGCTGTTTTTT.

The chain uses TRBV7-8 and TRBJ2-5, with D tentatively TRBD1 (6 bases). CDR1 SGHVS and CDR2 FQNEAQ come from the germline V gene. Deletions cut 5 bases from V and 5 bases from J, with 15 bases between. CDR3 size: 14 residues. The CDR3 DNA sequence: TGTGCCAGCAGCCAGAACAGGGCTGGGGAGACCCAGTACTTC. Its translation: CASSQNRAGETQYF. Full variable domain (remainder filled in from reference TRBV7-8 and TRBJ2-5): GAGVSQSPRYKVAKRGQDVALRCDPISGHVSLFWYQQALGQGPEFLTYFQNEAQLDKSGLPSDRFFAERPEGSVSTLKIQRTQQEDSAVYLCASSQNRAGETQYFGPGTRLLVL.

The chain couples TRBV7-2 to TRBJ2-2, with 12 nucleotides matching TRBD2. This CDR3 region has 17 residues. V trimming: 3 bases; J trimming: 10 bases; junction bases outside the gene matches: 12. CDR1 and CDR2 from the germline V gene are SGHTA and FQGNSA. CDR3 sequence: CASSFGLAGGRGVELFF. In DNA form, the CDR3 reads TGTGCCAGCAGCTTTGGTCTAGCGGGAGGGCGCGGGGTGGAGCTGTTTTTT.

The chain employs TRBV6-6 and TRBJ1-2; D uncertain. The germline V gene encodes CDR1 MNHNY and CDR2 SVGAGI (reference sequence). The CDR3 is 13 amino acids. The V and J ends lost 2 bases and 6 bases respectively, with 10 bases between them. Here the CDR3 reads CASSYGVSDGYTF. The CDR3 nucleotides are TGTGCCAGCAGTTACGGGGTGTCGGATGGCTACACCTTC.

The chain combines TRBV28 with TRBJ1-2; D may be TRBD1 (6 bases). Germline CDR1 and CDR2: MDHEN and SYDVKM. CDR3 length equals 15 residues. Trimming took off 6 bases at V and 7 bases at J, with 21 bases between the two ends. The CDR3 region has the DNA TGTGCCAGCAGAAAGGTCCGGGGGCGCGGAATTGGCTACACCTTC. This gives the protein CASRKVRGRGIGYTF.

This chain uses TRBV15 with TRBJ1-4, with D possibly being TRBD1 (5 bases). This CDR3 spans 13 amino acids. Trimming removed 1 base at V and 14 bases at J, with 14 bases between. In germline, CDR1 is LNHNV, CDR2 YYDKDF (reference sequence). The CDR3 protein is CATSRGEAGRLFF. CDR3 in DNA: TGTGCCACCAGCAGAGGAGAGGCAGGGAGGCTGTTTTTT.

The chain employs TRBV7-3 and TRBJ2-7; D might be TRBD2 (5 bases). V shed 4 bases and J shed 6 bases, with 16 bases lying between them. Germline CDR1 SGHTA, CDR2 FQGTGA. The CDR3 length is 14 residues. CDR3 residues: CASSYQLEAPEQYF. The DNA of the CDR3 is TGTGCCAGCAGCTACCAATTGGAGGCCCCCGAGCAGTACTTC.

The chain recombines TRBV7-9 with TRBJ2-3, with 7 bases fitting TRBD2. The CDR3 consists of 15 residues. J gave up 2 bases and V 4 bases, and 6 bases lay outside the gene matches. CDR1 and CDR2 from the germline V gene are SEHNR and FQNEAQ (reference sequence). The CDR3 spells CASSSELAYTDTQYF. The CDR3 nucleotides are TGTGCCAGCAGCTCGGAACTAGCGTACACAGATACGCAGTATTTT.

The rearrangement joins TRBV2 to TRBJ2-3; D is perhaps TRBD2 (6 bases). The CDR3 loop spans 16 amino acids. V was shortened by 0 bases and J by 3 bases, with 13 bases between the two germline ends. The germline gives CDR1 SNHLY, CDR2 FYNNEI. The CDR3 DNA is TGTGCCAGCAGTGAAGCGGAGGGCGCAGGGACAGATACGCAGTATTTT. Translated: CASSEAEGAGTDTQYF. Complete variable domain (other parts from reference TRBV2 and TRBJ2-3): EPEVTQTPSHQVTQMGQEVILRCVPISNHLYFYWYRQILGQKVEFLVSFYNNEISEKSEIFDDQFSVERPDGSNFTLKIRSTKLEDSAMYFCASSEAEGAGTDTQYFGPGTRLTVL.

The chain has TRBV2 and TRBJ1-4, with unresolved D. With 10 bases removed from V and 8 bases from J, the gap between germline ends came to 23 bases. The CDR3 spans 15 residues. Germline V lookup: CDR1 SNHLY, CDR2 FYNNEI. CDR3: CANRQAGTPTEKLFF. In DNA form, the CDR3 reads TGTGCCAACCGCCAAGCCGGAACCCCGACAGAAAAACTGTTTTTT.